The entry below gives a single TCR beta chain sequence along with its context. Its antigen is not identified. Sequenced by immunoSEQ multiplex PCR; TCRdb stores in-frame clones only, minus some. The data contain approximately 400,000 clones, under 95% of them seen just once; the ten biggest clones take up about 3.9%. This specimen belongs to a study of Ad26.COV2.S vaccination and SARS-CoV-2 variants. Study results and limitations: Spike-specific TCR breadth in vaccine recipients exceeded that seen in placebo recipients.

This CDR3 spans 14 amino acids. The germline V gene encodes CDR1 SGDLS and CDR2 YYNGEE. Trimming removed 3 bases from V and 7 bases from J, with 14 bases in between. The V gene is TRBV9, the J gene TRBJ2-1; the D is unclear. Sequencing was performed on peripheral blood, taken after recovery from COVID-19. The TCR comes from a human donor who had recovered from COVID-19. CDR3: CASSDGSVSNEQFF. CDR3 bases: TGTGCCAGCAGCGACGGATCCGTAAGTAATGAGCAGTTCTTC.